This T cell receptor beta chain was identified in a study of blood T cell repertoires in COVID-19. Study-level background: Acute and convalescent COVID-19 specimens originated in the United States, Italy and Spain.

Profiling relied on immunoSEQ multiplex PCR, and the TCRdb table lists in-frame clones only, not all of them. This sample has around 220,000 clones, with approximately 85% found just once. The length of the CDR3 is 15 residues. The V end was cut by 2 bases, the J end by 1 base, with 10 bases between. Germline-derived CDR1 and CDR2 are WSHSY and SAAADI. The sequencing input was peripheral blood. The TCR was taken from an elderly woman with COVID-19, enrolled during active disease. The genes are TRBV10-2 and TRBJ2-3; D might be TRBD1 (6 bases). As DNA, the CDR3 is TGCGCCAGCAGTGAGAGGACAGTGGGCACAGATACGCAGTATTTT. Translated, it gives CASSERTVGTDTQYF.